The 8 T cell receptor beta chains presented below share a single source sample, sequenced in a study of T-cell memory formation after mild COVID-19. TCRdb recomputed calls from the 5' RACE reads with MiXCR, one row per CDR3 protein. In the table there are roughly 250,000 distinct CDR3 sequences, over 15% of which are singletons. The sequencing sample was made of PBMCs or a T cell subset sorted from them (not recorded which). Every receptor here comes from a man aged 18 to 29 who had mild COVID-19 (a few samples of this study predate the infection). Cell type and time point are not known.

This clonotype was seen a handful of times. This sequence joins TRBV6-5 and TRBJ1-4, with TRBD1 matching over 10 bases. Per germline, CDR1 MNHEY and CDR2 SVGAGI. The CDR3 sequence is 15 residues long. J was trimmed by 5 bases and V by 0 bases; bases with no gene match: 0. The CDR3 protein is CASSYSDRGNEKLFF. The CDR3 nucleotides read TGTGCCAGCAGTTACTCGGACAGGGGGAATGAAAAACTGTTTTTT.

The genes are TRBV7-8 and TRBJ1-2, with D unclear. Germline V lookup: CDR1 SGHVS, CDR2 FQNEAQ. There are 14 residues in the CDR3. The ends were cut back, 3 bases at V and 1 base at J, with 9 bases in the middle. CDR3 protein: CASSLDLDNYGYTF. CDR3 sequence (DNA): TGTGCCAGCAGCTTGGACCTGGATAACTATGGCTACACCTTC.

The CDR3 region is CASSDPVVGTEAFF. CDR3 DNA sequence: TGTGCCAGCAGTGACCCGGTGGTTGGGACTGAAGCTTTCTTT. V gene TRBV6-5 combines with J gene TRBJ1-1; D unresolved. The germline CDR1 and CDR2 sequences are MNHEY and SVGAGI. The CDR3 sequence is 14 residues long. Trimming pared 5 bases from V and 5 bases from J, leaving 15 bases between.

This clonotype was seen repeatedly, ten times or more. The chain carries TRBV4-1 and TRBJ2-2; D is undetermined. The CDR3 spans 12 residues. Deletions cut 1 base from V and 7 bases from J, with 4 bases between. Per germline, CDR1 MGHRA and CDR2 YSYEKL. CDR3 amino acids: CASSQGLGELFF. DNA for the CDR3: TGCGCCAGCAGCCAAGGACTCGGGGAGCTGTTTTTT.

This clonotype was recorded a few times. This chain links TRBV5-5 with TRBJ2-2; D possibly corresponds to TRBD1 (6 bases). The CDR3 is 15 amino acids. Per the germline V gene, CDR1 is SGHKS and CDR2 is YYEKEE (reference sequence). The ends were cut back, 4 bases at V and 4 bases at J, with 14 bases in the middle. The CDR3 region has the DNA TGTGCCAGCAGCCGTTCAGGGGATGGCACCGGGGAGCTGTTTTTT. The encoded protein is CASSRSGDGTGELFF.

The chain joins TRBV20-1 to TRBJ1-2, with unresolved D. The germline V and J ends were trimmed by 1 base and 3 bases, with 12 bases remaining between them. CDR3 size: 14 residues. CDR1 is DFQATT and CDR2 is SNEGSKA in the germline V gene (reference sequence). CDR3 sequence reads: CSARAYGVDYGYTF. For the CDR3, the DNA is TGCAGTGCTAGAGCGTATGGGGTAGACTATGGCTACACCTTC.

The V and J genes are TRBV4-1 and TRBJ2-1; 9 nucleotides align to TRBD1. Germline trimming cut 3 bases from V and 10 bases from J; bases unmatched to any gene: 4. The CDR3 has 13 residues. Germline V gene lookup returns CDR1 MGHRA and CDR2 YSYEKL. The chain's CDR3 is CASSQGDRAEQFF. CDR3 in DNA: TGCGCCAGCAGCCAGGGGGACAGGGCGGAGCAGTTCTTC.

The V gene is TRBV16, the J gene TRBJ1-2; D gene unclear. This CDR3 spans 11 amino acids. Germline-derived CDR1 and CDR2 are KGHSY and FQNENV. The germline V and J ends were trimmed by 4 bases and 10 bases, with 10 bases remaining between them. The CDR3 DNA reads TGTGCCAGCAGCCCCACAACCGACTACACCTTC. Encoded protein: CASSPTTDYTF.